Below are 14 T cell receptor beta chains sequenced from a single sample in a study of blood T cell repertoires in COVID-19. Sequenced by immunoSEQ multiplex PCR; TCRdb stores in-frame clones only, minus some. The sample includes 100,000 or so clones, 65% to 90% of them seen just once. The material sequenced was PBMCs or T cells enriched from blood (not recorded which). These TCRs come from a woman between 45 and 65 years old who had recovered from COVID-19.

The CDR3 spells CASRGRDSLNSNEQFF. Written as DNA, the CDR3 is TGTGCCAGCAGGGGCAGGGACTCCTTAAACTCGAATGAGCAGTTCTTC. This chain joins TRBV28 and TRBJ2-1; D is possibly TRBD2 (6 bases). The germline gives CDR1 MDHEN, CDR2 SYDVKM. V was clipped by 6 bases and J by 7 bases, with 22 bases between them. There are 16 residues in the CDR3.

The chain combines TRBV6-5 with TRBJ2-5; TRBD2 aligns across 8 bases. From germline, CDR1 is MNHEY and CDR2 SVGAGI. Unmatched junction bases numbered 7, after V lost 6 bases and J lost 1 base. The CDR3 extends over 15 amino acids. This CDR3 is CASSLLAAPQETQYF. As DNA, the CDR3 is TGTGCCAGCAGCTTACTAGCGGCACCCCAAGAGACCCAGTACTTC.

The table lists this clone with a count of one. The chain links TRBV7-9 to TRBJ2-6; a possible D gene is TRBD2 (5 bases). Germline V CDR1 and CDR2: SEHNR, FQNEAQ (reference sequence). The V and J ends lost 6 bases and 0 bases respectively, with 15 bases between them. The CDR3 contains 17 residues. CDR3 residues: CASRGELTLSGANVLTF. The CDR3 DNA sequence: TGTGCCAGCAGGGGAGAACTGACCCTCTCTGGGGCCAACGTCCTGACTTTC.

This chain connects TRBV28 to TRBJ2-7, with TRBD1 matching over 7 bases. From germline, CDR1 is MDHEN and CDR2 SYDVKM. The V gene end was trimmed by 5 bases and the J gene end by 0 bases; junction bases not matched to a gene: 1. This CDR3 is built from 13 residues. The CDR3 is CASSRDSSYEQYF. In DNA form, the CDR3 reads TGTGCCAGCAGTCGGGACAGCTCCTACGAGCAGTACTTC.

The chain links TRBV5-6 to TRBJ1-3, with 7 bases lining up with TRBD1. V shed 4 bases, J shed 0 bases, and the junction held 10 bases outside the gene matches. Looked up from germline, CDR1 is SGHDT and CDR2 is YYEEEE. The CDR3 loop spans 17 amino acids. CDR3 in DNA: TGTGCCAGCAGCCTCACGTCGGGACAGATCTCTGGAAACACCATATATTTT. This translates into CASSLTSGQISGNTIYF.

The chain employs TRBV5-1 and TRBJ2-5, with D possibly matching TRBD2 (6 bases). Deletions cut 5 bases from V and 4 bases from J, with 15 bases between. Per germline, CDR1 SGHRS and CDR2 YFSETQ. This CDR3 region has 14 residues. CDR3 coding DNA: TGCGCCAGCAGGGAGAGGCAGGGAGGAGAGACCCAGTACTTC. This gives the protein CASRERQGGETQYF.

The V and J genes are TRBV4-1 and TRBJ1-2; D is perhaps TRBD1 (6 bases). Trimming shortened V by 1 base and J by 4 bases, and 19 bases separated the two germline ends. Germline-derived CDR1 and CDR2 are MGHRA and YSYEKL. This CDR3 has 17 amino acids. The CDR3 sequence is CASSQVTWEGGTYGYTF. DNA for the CDR3: TGCGCCAGCAGCCAAGTAACTTGGGAAGGGGGTACCTATGGCTACACCTTC.

This clone was found a few times. V usage is TRBV6-6 and J usage is TRBJ1-1; D is possibly TRBD1 (6 bases). CDR1 and CDR2 from the germline V gene are MNHNY and SVGAGI (reference sequence). The ends were cut back, 4 bases at V and 5 bases at J, with 20 bases in the middle. The CDR3 spans 16 residues. CDR3 region: CASSSPDSGGRTEAFF. In nucleotides, the CDR3 is TGTGCCAGCAGTTCCCCCGATAGCGGGGGGCGGACTGAAGCTTTCTTT.

The chain employs TRBV19 and TRBJ2-1; 9 bases map to TRBD1. Germline loops: CDR1 LNHDA, CDR2 SQIVND (reference sequence). After removal of 0 bases from V and 12 bases from J, the junction contained 9 bases not matched to a gene. This CDR3 has 15 amino acids. CDR3 residues: CASSIDLGWTGAQFF. In DNA, the CDR3 is TGTGCCAGTAGTATAGATCTTGGTTGGACAGGGGCGCAGTTCTTC.

V and J are TRBV5-1 and TRBJ2-7; 7 bases are a match to TRBD1. Germline V gives CDR1 SGHRS, CDR2 YFSETQ. CDR3 length equals 15 residues. The J segment lost 4 bases and the V segment lost 0 bases, leaving 7 bases of the junction unmatched. As DNA, the CDR3 is TGCGCCAGCAGCTTGGGGTCTAGGGGGCTTTACGAGCAGTACTTC. It encodes CASSLGSRGLYEQYF.

The rearrangement links TRBV2 to TRBJ2-7; TRBD1 agrees at 11 bases. Germline V lookup: CDR1 SNHLY, CDR2 FYNNEI. Trimming cost V 4 bases and J 7 bases; bases outside gene matches: 9. The CDR3 is 15 residues long. The DNA for the CDR3 is TGTGCCAGCAGTGTAATTGGGACAGGGGGACTGGAGCAGTACTTC. Translated, it gives CASSVIGTGGLEQYF.

The V call is TRBV7-6, the J call TRBJ2-5; TRBD2 agrees at 7 bases. The CDR3 covers 14 residues. The ends lost 5 bases at V and 5 bases at J; junction bases unmatched: 8. Germline CDR1 is SGHVS and CDR2 is FNYEAQ. This CDR3 reads CASSPQAGVETQYF. CDR3 DNA: TGTGCCAGCAGCCCCCAGGCGGGGGTGGAGACCCAGTACTTC.

The V gene is TRBV19, the J gene TRBJ1-2, with D possibly matching TRBD1 (6 bases). V shed 10 bases and J shed 7 bases, with 19 bases lying between them. Germline CDR1 LNHDA, CDR2 SQIVND (reference sequence). The CDR3 length is 13 residues. CDR3 sequence: CATLQTGLSGYTF. CDR3 bases: TGTGCCACTCTTCAGACAGGCTTGAGTGGCTACACCTTC.

In its sample, this clone was seen once. V usage is TRBV30 and J usage is TRBJ1-1; D is uncertain. The ends were cut back, 2 bases at V and 0 bases at J, with 13 bases in the middle. Looked up from germline, CDR1 is GTSNPN and CDR2 is SVGIG (reference sequence). The CDR3 covers 15 residues. CDR3: CAWSTREFLNTEAFF. The CDR3 DNA is TGTGCCTGGAGTACACGGGAGTTCTTGAACACTGAAGCTTTCTTT. Complete variable domain (other parts from reference TRBV30 and TRBJ1-1): SQTIHQWPATLVQPVGSPLSLECTVEGTSNPNLYWYRQAAGRGLQLLFYSVGIGQISSEVPQNLSASRPQDRQFILSSKKLLLSDSGFYLCAWSTREFLNTEAFFGQGTRLTVV.